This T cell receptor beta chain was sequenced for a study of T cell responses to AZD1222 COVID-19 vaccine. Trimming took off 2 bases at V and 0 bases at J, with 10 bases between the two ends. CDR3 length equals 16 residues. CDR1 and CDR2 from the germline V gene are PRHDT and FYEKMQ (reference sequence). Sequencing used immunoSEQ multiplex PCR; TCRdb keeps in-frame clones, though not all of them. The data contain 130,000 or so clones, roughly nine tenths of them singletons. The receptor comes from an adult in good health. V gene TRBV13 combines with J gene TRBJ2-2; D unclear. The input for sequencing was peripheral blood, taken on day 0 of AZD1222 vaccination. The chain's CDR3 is CASSLRAQANTGELFF. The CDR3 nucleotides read TGTGCCAGCAGCTTACGCGCGCAAGCGAACACCGGGGAGCTGTTTTTT.